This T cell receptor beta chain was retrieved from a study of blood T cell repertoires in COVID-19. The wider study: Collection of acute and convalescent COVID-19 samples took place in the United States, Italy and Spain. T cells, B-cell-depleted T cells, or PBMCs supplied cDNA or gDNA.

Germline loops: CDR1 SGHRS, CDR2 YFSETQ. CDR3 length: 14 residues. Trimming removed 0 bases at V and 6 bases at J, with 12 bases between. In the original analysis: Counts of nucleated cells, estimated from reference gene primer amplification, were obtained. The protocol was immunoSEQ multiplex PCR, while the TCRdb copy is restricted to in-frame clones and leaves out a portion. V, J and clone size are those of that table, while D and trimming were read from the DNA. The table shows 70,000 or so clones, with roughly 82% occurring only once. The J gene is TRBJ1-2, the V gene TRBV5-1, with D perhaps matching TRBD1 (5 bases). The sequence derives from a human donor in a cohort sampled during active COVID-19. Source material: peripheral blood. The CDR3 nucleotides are TGCGCCAGCAGCTTGGCCGGCAGGGCGAATGGCTACACCTTC. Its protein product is CASSLAGRANGYTF.